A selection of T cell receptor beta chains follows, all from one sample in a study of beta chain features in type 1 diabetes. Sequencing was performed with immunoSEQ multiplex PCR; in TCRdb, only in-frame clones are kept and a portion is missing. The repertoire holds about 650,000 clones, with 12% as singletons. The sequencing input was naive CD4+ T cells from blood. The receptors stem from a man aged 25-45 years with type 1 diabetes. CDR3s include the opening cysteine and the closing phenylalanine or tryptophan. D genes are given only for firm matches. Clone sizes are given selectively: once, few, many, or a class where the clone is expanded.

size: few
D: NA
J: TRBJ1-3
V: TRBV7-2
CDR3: CASSLVGSGNTIYF
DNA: TGTGCCAGCAGCTTGGTGGGGTCTGGAAACACCATATATTTT

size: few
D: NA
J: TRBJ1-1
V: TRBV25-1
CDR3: CASRARDLTAAFF
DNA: TGTGCCAGCAGGGCCAGAGATTTAACGGCAGCTTTCTTT

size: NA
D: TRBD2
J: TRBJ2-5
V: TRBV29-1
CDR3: CSLGLAGQETQYF
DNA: TGCAGCCTCGGACTAGCAGGCCAAGAGACCCAGTACTTC

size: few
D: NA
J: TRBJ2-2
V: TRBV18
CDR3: CASSPPASTGELFF
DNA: TGTGCCAGCTCACCACCGGCATCCACCGGGGAGCTGTTTTTT

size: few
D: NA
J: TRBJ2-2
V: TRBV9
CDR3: CASSTGGGLNTGELFF
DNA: TGTGCCAGCAGCACCGGAGGGGGACTTAACACCGGGGAGCTGTTTTTT

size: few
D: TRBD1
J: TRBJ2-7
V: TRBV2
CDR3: CASREGANEQYF
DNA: TGTGCCAGCAGAGAGGGGGCGAATGAGCAGTACTTC

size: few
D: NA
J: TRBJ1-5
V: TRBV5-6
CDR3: CASSRINQPQHF
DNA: TGTGCCAGCAGTCGAATCAATCAGCCCCAGCATTTT

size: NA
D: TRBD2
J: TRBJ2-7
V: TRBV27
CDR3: CASSFGTSGGSYEQYF
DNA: TGTGCCAGCAGTTTCGGGACTAGCGGGGGGTCCTACGAGCAGTACTTC

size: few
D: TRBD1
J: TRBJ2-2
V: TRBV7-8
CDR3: CASSLRQGWNTGELFF
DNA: TGTGCCAGCAGCTTAAGACAGGGATGGAACACCGGGGAGCTGTTTTTT

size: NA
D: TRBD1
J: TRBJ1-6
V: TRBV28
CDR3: CASSLRGLTNSPLHF
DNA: TGTGCCAGCAGTTTGAGGGGGCTGACTAATTCACCCCTCCACTTT

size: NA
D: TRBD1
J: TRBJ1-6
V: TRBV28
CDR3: CATRGDKGASSPLHF
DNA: TGTGCCACCCGGGGGGATAAGGGGGCGAGTTCACCCCTCCACTTT

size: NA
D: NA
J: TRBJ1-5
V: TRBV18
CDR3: CASSERGNNQPQHF
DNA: TGTGCCAGCTCCGAACGAGGGAACAATCAGCCCCAGCATTTT

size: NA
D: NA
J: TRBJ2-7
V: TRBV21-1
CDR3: CASNRIAYEQYF
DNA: TGTGCCAGCAACAGGATTGCGTACGAGCAGTACTTC

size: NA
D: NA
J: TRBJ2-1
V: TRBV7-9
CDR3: CASSFRVGNFNNEQFF
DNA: TGTGCCAGCAGCTTCCGGGTCGGGAATTTCAACAATGAGCAGTTCTTC

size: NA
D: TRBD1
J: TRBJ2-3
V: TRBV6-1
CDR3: CASSERDRGFTDTQYF
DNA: TGTGCCAGCAGTGAAAGGGACAGGGGTTTCACAGATACGCAGTATTTT

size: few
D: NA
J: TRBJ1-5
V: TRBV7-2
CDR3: CASSLDLSNQPQHF
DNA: TGTGCCAGCAGCTTAGATCTTAGCAATCAGCCCCAGCATTTT

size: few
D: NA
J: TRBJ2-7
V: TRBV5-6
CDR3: CASSLQDRSYEQYF
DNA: TGTGCCAGCAGCTTACAGGACCGATCCTACGAGCAGTACTTC

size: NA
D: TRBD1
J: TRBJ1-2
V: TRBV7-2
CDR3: CASSPGDRLDYGYTF
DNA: TGTGCCAGCAGCCCCGGGGACAGGCTCGACTATGGCTACACCTTC

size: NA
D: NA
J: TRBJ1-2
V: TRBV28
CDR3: CASSFGTGYLYGYTF
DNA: TGTGCCAGCAGTTTCGGAACAGGGTACCTCTATGGCTACACCTTC

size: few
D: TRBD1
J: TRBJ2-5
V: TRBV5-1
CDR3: CASSVGTGLAGFQETQYF
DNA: TGCGCCAGCAGCGTTGGGACAGGGTTGGCGGGGTTCCAAGAGACCCAGTACTTC

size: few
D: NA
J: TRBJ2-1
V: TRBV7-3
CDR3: CASSLGESYNEQFF
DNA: TGTGCCAGCAGCTTAGGTGAATCCTACAATGAGCAGTTCTTC

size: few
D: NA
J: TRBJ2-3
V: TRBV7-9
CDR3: CASSLDGSTDTQYF
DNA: TGTGCCAGCAGCTTAGACGGGTCCACAGATACGCAGTATTTT

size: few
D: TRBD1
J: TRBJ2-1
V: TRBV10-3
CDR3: CAISEATRSGTGGGIKQFF
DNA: TGTGCCATCAGTGAGGCAACCCGGTCCGGGACAGGGGGCGGGATAAAGCAGTTCTTC

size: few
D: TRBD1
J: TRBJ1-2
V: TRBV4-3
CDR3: CASSQEEAGGAYGYTF
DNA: TGCGCCAGCAGCCAAGAGGAAGCAGGGGGCGCGTATGGCTACACCTTC

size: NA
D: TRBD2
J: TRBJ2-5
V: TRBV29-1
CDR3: CSVCAGGGTETQYF
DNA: TGCAGCGTTTGTGCGGGAGGCGGTACAGAGACCCAGTACTTC

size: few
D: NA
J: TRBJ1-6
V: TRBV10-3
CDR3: CAISEQEGNNSPLHF
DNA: TGTGCCATCAGTGAGCAGGAAGGCAATAATTCACCCCTCCACTTT

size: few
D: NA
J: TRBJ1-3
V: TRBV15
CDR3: CATSRDLWGSGNTIYF
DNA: TGTGCCACCAGCAGAGATCTATGGGGTAGTGGAAACACCATATATTTT

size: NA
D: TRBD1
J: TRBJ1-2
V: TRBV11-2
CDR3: CASRSDRGNYGYTF
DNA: TGTGCCAGCAGATCTGACAGGGGAAACTATGGCTACACCTTC

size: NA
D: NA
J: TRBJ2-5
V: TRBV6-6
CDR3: CASSYVGTQETQYF
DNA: TGTGCCAGCAGTTACGTGGGGACCCAAGAGACCCAGTACTTC

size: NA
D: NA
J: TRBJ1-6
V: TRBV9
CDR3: CASSVSSSVLGSPLHF
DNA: TGTGCCAGCAGCGTAAGTTCGTCCGTGCTTGGGTCACCCCTCCACTTT

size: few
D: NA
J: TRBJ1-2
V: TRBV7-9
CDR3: CASSSRGGVQIPSNYGYTF
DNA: TGTGCCAGCAGCTCCAGAGGGGGGGTACAGATCCCCTCTAACTATGGCTACACCTTC

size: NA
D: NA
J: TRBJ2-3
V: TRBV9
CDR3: CASSVLAAPQPDTQYF
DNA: TGTGCCAGCAGCGTACTGGCGGCGCCGCAACCAGATACGCAGTATTTT

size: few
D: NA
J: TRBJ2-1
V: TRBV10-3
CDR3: CATRTYNEQFF
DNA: TGTGCCACCAGAACGTACAATGAGCAGTTCTTC

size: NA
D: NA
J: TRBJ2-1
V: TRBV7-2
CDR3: CASSLVAGNEQFF
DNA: TGTGCCAGCAGCTTAGTGGCAGGCAATGAGCAGTTCTTC

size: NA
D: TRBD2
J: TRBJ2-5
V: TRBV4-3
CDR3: CASSTRLAGGETQYF
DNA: TGCGCCAGCAGCACACGACTAGCGGGGGGGGAGACCCAGTACTTC

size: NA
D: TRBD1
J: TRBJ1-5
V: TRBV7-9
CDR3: CASSSDRGNQPQHF
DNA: TGTGCCAGCAGCTCCGACAGGGGAAACCAGCCCCAGCATTTT